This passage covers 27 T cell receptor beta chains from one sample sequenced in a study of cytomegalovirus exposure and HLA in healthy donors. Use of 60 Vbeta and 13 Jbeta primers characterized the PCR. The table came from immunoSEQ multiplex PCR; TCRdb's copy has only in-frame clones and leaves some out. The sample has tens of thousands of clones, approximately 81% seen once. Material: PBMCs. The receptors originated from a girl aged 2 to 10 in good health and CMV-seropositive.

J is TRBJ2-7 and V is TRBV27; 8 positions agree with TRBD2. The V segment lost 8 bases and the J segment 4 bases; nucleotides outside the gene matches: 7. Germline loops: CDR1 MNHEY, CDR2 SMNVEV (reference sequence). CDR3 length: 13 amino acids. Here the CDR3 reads CASGRTGGYEQYF. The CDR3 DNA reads TGTGCCAGCGGAAGGACGGGAGGGTACGAGCAGTACTTC.

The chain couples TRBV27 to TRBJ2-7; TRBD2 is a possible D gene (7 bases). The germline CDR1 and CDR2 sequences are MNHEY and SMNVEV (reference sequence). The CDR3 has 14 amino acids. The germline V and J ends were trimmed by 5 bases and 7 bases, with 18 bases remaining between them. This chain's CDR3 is CASSPYWTAGEQYF. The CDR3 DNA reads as TGTGCCAGCAGTCCCTACTGGACAGCGGGAGAGCAGTACTTC.

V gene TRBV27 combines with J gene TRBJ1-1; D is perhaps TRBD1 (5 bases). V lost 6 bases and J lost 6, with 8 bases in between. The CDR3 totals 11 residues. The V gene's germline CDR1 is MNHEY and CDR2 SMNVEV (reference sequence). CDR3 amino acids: CASRGPAEAFF. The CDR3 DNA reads TGTGCCAGCAGGGGGCCCGCTGAAGCTTTCTTT.

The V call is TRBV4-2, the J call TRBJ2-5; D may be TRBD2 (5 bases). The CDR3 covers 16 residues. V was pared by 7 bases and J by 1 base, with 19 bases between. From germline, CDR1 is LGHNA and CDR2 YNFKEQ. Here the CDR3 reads CASTLGLAMAQETQYF. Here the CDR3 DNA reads TGTGCCAGCACCCTAGGCCTAGCAATGGCCCAAGAGACCCAGTACTTC.

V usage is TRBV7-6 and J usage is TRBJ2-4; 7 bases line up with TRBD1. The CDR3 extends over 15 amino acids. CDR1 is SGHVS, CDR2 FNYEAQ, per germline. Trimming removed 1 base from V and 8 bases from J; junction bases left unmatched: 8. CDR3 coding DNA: TGTGCCAGCAGCTTAGGACAGGGTCGGTGGGACATTCAGTACTTC. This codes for CASSLGQGRWDIQYF. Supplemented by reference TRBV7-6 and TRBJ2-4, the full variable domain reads GAGVSQSPRYKVTKRGQDVALRCDPISGHVSLYWYRQALGQGPEFLTYFNYEAQQDKSGLPNDRFSAERPEGSISTLTIQRTEQRDSAMYRCASSLGQGRWDIQYFGAGTRLSVL.

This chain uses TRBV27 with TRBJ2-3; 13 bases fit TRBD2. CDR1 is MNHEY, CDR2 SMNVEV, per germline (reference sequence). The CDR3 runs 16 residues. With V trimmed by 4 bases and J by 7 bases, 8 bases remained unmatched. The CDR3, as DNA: TGTGCCAGCAGTTCCCTAACTAGCGGGAGGGAGTATACGCAGTATTTT. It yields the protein CASSSLTSGREYTQYF.

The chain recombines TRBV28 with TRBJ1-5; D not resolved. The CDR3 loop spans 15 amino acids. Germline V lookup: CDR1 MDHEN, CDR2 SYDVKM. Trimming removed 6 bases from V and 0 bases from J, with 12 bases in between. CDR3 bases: TGTGCCAGCAGGAAGAACGGGTATAGCAATCAGCCCCAGCATTTT. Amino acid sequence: CASRKNGYSNQPQHF.

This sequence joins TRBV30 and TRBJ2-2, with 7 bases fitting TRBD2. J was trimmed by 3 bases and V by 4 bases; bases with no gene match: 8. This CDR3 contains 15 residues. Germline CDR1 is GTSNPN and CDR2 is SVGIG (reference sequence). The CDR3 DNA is TGTGCCTGGAAGGTCTGGGGGAGGGACACCGGGGAGCTGTTTTTT. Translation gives CAWKVWGRDTGELFF.

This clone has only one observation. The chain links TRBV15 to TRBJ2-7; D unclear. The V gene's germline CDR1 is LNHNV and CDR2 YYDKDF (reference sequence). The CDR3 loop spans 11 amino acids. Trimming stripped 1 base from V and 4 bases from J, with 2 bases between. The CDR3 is CATSRAYEQYF. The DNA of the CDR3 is TGTGCCACCAGCAGAGCGTACGAGCAGTACTTC.

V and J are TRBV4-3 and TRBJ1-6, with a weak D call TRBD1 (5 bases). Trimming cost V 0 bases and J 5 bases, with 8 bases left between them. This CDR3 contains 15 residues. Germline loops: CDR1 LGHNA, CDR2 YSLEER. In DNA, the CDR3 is TGCGCCAGCAGCCAAGATCGACAGAATAATTCACCCCTCCACTTT. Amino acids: CASSQDRQNNSPLHF.

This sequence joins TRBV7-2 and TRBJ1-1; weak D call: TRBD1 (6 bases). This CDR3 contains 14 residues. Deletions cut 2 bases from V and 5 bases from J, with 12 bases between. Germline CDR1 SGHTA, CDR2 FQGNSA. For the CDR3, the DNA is TGTGCCAGCAGCTTACCAGGGGAGTGGACTGAAGCTTTCTTT. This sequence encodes CASSLPGEWTEAFF.

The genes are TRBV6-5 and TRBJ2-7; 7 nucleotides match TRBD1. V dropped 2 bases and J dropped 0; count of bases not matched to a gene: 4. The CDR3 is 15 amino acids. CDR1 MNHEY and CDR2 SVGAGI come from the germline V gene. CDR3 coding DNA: TGTGCCAGCAGTTACACAGGGGACAGCTCCTACGAGCAGTACTTC. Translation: CASSYTGDSSYEQYF.

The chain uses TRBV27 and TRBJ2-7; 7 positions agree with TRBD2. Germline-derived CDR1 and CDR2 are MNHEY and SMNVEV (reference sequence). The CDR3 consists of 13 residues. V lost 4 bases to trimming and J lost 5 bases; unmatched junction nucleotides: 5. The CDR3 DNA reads TGTGCCAGCAGTTCCGGGACTACCAACGAGCAGTACTTC. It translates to CASSSGTTNEQYF.

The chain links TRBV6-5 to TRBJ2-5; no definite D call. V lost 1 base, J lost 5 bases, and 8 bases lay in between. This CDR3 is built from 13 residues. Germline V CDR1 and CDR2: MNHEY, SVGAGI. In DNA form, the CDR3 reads TGTGCCAGCAGTTACTTCCTATCGGAGACCCAGTACTTC. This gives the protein CASSYFLSETQYF.

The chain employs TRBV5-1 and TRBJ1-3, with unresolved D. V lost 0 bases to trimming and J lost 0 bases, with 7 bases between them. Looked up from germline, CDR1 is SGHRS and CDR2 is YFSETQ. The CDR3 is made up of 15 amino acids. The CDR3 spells CASSLGARSGNTIYF. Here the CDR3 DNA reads TGCGCCAGCAGCTTGGGGGCCCGCTCTGGAAACACCATATATTTT.

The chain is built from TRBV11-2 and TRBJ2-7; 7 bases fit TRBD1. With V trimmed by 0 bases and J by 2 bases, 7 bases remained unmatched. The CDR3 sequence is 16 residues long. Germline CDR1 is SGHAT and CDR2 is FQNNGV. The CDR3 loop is CASSLDLTGDAYEQYF. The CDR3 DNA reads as TGTGCCAGCAGCTTAGATCTTACAGGGGATGCCTACGAGCAGTACTTC.

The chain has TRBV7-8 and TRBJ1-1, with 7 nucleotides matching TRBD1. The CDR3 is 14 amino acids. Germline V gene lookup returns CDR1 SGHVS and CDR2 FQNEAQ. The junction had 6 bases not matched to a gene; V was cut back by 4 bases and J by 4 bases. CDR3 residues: CASSSRTGSTEAFF. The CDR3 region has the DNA TGTGCCAGCAGCTCAAGGACAGGAAGCACTGAAGCTTTCTTT.

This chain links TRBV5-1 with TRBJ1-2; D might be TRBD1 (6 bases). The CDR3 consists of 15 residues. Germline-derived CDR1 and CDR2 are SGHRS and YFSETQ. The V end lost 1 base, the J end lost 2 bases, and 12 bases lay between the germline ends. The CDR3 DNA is TGCGCCAGCAGCTTGTCTTTTGGACAGAACTATGGCTACACCTTC. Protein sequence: CASSLSFGQNYGYTF.

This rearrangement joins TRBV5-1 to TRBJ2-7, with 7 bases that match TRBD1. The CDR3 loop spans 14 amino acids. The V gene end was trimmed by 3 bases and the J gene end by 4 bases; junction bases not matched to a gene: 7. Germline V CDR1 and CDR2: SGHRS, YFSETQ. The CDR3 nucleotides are TGCGCCAGCAGCTCTGAGAGACAGGGATACGAGCAGTACTTC. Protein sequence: CASSSERQGYEQYF.

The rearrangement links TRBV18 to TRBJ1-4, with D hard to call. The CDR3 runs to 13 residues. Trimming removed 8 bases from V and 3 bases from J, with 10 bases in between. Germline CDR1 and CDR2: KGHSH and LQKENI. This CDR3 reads CASTGMANEKLFF. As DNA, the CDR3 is TGTGCCAGCACCGGGATGGCTAATGAAAAACTGTTTTTT.

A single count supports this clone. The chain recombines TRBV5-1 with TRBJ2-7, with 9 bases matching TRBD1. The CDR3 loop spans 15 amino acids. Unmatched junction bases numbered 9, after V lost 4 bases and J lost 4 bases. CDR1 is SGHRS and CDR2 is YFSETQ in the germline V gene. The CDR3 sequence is CASSITGQGSYEQYF. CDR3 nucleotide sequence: TGCGCCAGCAGCATTACGGGACAGGGCTCATACGAGCAGTACTTC.

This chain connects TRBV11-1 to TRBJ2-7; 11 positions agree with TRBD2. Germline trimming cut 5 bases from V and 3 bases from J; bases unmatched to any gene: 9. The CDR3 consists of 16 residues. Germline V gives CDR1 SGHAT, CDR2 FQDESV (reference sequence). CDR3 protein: CASSALTSGMFYEQYF. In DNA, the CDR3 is TGTGCCAGCAGCGCCTTGACTAGCGGGATGTTCTACGAGCAGTACTTC. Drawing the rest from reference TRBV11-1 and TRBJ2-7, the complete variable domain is EAEVAQSPRYKITEKSQAVAFWCDPISGHATLYWYRQILGQGPELLVQFQDESVVDDSQLPKDRFSAERLKGVDSTLKIQPAELGDSAMYLCASSALTSGMFYEQYFGPGTRLTVT.

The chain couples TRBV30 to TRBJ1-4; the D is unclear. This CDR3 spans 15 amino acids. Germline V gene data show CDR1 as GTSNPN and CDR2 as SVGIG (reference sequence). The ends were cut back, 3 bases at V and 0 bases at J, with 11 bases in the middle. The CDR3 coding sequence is TGTGCCTGGAGCCGACACACTGCAACTAATGAAAAACTGTTTTTT. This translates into CAWSRHTATNEKLFF.

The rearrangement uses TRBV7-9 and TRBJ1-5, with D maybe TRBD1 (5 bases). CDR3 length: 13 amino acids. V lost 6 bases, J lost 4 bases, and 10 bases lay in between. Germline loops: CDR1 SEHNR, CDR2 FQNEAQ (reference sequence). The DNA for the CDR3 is TGTGCCAGCAGTCAGGGCGCGAATCAGCCCCAGCATTTT. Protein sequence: CASSQGANQPQHF.

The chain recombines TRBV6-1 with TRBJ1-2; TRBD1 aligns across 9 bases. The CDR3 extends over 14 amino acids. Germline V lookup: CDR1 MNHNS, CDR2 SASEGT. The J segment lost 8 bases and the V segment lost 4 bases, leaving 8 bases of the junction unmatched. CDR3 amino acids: CASSGSDRGVGYTF. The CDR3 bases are TGTGCCAGCAGTGGCTCGGACAGGGGCGTCGGCTACACCTTC.

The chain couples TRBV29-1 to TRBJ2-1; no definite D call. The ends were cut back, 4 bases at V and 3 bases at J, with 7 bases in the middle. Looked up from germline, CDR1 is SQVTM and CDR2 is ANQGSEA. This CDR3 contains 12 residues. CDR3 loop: CSVGDGYNEQFF. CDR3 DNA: TGCAGCGTTGGCGATGGCTACAATGAGCAGTTCTTC.

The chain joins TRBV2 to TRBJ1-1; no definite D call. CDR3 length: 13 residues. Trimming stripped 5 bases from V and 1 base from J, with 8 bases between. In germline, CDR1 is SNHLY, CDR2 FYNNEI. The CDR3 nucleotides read TGTGCCAGCAGTTCCACAGAGAACACTGAAGCTTTCTTT. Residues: CASSSTENTEAFF.